Each of the 3 T cell receptor beta chains below was sequenced from the same sample in a study of beta chain features in type 1 diabetes (dated by TCRdb to the late 2010s). Their target antigens are unknown. The library was generated by the immunoSEQ multiplex PCR assay. The High Capacity cDNA Reverse Transcription Kit was used to reverse transcribe all of the isolated RNA, meaning that expressed TCRB transcripts were what got sequenced. TCRdb obtained this table from immuneACCESS and retained in-frame rearrangements with V and J assigned. These tables miss some clones; where compared with another copy, unresolved V genes account for less than half of the shortfall, and the remainder is unexplained. Recorded for this sample are some 640,000 clones; about an eighth of them occurred a single time. 0.035% to 0.045% of the sample is taken by the ten largest. Overall study results and their limits: A moderate but significant shortening of TCRB CDR3 length was observed in type 1 diabetes patients in all four CD4+ subsets.

Sequencing used naive CD4+ T cells from blood. The cell subset or site tag for this specimen amounts to: true naive CD4+ T cells. The origin of the receptors is a man aged 18 to 29 with type 1 diabetes.

The genes are TRBV9 and TRBJ2-3; weak D call: TRBD2 (6 bases). This CDR3 contains 16 residues. CDR1 is SGDLS and CDR2 is YYNGEE in the germline V gene. V was shortened by 4 bases and J by 8 bases, with 23 bases between the two germline ends. CDR3 amino acids: CASSSTLAGGQSTQYF. The CDR3 DNA reads as TGTGCCAGCAGCTCCACCCTTGCAGGAGGGCAAAGTACGCAGTATTTT. The whole variable domain, remainder taken from reference TRBV9 and TRBJ2-3, is DSGVTQTPKHLITATGQRVTLRCSPRSGDLSVYWYQQSLDQGLQFLIQYYNGEERAKGNILERFSAQQFPDLHSELNLSSLELGDSALYFCASSSTLAGGQSTQYFGPGTRLTVL.

J is TRBJ2-5 and V is TRBV9; D uncertain. The CDR3 has 12 residues. Trimming shortened V by 4 bases and J by 7 bases, and 11 bases separated the two germline ends. Per germline, CDR1 SGDLS and CDR2 YYNGEE. CDR3 in amino acids: CASSSPMGTQYF. The CDR3 DNA reads TGTGCCAGCAGCTCCCCGATGGGGACCCAGTACTTC.

The rearrangement joins TRBV2 to TRBJ2-1; D may match TRBD1 or TRBD2 (5 bases each). This CDR3 is 14 amino acids long. Germline CDR1 is SNHLY and CDR2 is FYNNEI. With 7 bases removed from V and 1 base from J, the gap between germline ends came to 11 bases. CDR3 coding DNA: TGTGCCAGCATGAGGGGCGGGTCCTACAATGAGCAGTTCTTC. Residues: CASMRGGSYNEQFF.